The source of this T cell receptor beta chain is a study of blood T cell repertoires in COVID-19. Study-level background: Donors in the United States, Italy and Spain gave samples during acute or convalescent COVID-19. Sample material is recorded as cDNA or gDNA derived from T cells, B-cell-depleted T cells, or PBMCs.

This clone is large in the sample. Produced via immunoSEQ multiplex PCR; TCRdb's table is partial and in-frame only. This repertoire shows 91,000 or so clones, about nine tenths found once; its top ten account for approximately 4.1%. Germline V gene sequence: CDR1 ENHRY, CDR2 SYGVKD. CDR3 length: 17 residues. The trim removed 5 bases at V and 2 bases at J, leaving 9 bases unmatched. This TCR was recovered from a woman in her forties or fifties in a cohort sampled during active COVID-19. Source material: peripheral blood. The V call is TRBV10-3, the J call TRBJ2-1, with 10 positions matching TRBD1. For the CDR3, the DNA is TGTGCCATCAGTCCCTCAATGACAGGGGGCGCCTACAATGAGCAGTTCTTC. Encoded protein: CAISPSMTGGAYNEQFF.